This TCR beta chain was observed in a study of T cell responses to AZD1222 COVID-19 vaccine. The CDR3 loop spans 11 amino acids. The germline V and J ends were trimmed by 4 bases and 3 bases, with 3 bases remaining between them. Germline CDR1 ENHRY, CDR2 SYGVKD. Clones were read by immunoSEQ multiplex PCR, and TCRdb kept only the in-frame ones, dropping some. The top ten clones hold about 3% of a sample with 90,000 to 130,000 clones, about 86% of them seen once. The J gene is TRBJ2-5, the V gene TRBV10-3; D unresolved. Material: peripheral blood, obtained on day 0 of AZD1222 vaccination. This TCR was sampled from an adult in good health. The chain's CDR3 is CAISAKETQYF. Written as DNA, the CDR3 is TGTGCCATCAGTGCAAAAGAGACCCAGTACTTC.